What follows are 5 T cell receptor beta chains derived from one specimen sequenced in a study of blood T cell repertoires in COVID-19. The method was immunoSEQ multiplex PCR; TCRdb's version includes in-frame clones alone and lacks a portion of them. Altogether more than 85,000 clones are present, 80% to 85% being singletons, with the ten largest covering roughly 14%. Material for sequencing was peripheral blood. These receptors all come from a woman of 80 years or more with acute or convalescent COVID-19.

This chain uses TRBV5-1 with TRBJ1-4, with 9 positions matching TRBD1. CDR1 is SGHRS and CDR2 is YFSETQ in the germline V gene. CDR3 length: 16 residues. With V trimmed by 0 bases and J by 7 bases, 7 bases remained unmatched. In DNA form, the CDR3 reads TGCGCCAGCAGCTTGGAACCCGGGACAGGGTCTGAAAAACTGTTTTTT. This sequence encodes CASSLEPGTGSEKLFF.

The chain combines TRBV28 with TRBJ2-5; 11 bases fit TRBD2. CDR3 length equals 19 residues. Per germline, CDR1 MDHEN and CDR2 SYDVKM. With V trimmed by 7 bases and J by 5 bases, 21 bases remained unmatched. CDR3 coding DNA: TGTGCCAGCACTCCCCCCGGGACTAGCGGCAGAGTAGGTCGGGAGACCCAGTACTTC. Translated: CASTPPGTSGRVGRETQYF.

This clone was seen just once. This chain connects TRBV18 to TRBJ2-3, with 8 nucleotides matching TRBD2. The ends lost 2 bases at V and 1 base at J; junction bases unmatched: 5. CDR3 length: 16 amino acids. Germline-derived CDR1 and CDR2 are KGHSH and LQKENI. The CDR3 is CASSPFMTSGTDTQYF. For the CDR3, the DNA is TGTGCCAGCTCACCATTCATGACTAGCGGCACAGATACGCAGTATTTT. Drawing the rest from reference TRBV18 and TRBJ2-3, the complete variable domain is NAGVMQNPRHLVRRRGQEARLRCSPMKGHSHVYWYRQLPEEGLKFMVYLQKENIIDESGMPKERFSAEFPKEGPSILRIQQVVRGDSAAYFCASSPFMTSGTDTQYFGPGTRLTVL.

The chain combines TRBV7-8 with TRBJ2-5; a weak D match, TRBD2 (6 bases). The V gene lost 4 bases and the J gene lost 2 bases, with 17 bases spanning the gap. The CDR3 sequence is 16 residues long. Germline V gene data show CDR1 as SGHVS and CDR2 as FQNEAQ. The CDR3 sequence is CASSSVGGRSQETQYF. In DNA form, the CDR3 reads TGTGCCAGCAGCTCAGTCGGGGGAAGATCGCAAGAGACCCAGTACTTC. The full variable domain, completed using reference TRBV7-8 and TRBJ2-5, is GAGVSQSPRYKVAKRGQDVALRCDPISGHVSLFWYQQALGQGPEFLTYFQNEAQLDKSGLPSDRFFAERPEGSVSTLKIQRTQQEDSAVYLCASSSVGGRSQETQYFGPGTRLLVL.

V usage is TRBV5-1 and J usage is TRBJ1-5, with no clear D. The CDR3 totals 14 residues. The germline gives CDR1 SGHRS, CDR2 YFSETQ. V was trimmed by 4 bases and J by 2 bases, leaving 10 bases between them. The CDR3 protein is CASSRGSGNQPQHF. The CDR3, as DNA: TGCGCCAGCAGCAGAGGCTCTGGCAATCAGCCCCAGCATTTT.